These T cell receptor beta chains were read from a single sample in a study of T cells in Graves' hyperthyroidism and ophthalmopathy. TCRdb reprocessed the multiplex PCR reads via MiXCR and lists one record per CDR3 protein. This table holds around 350,000 distinct CDR3 sequences, about 16% found once. The specimen sequenced was blood. The origin of the receptors is a woman aged 55-70 years with Graves' ophthalmopathy. Each CDR3 is given with its conserved first and last residue. A D gene is named only where the DNA matches it firmly. Only some rows state a clone size, as once, few, many or a class for expanded clones.

TRBJ1-6 - TRBV6-5 many CASSYRHGGDGSPLHF TGTGCCAGCAGTTACCGTCACGGGGGGGATGGGTCACCCCTCCACTTT
TRBJ1-4 - TRBV28 many CASSFSGAQASEKLFF TGTGCCAGCAGTTTCTCCGGGGCCCAAGCGAGTGAAAAACTGTTTTTT
TRBJ2-2 - TRBV12-5 few CASGLYSGAWPGGNTGELFF TGTGCTAGTGGTTTGTACTCTGGAGCGTGGCCGGGCGGGAACACCGGGGAGCTGTTTTTT
TRBJ1-1 TRBD1 TRBV5-4 - CASSRTGVTEASF TGTGCCAGCAGCCGGACAGGGGTGACTGAAGCTTCCTTT
TRBJ2-5 - TRBV28 - CASSLSGHRGGKETQYF TGTGCCAGCAGTTTGTCGGGGCACAGGGGGGGTAAAGAGACCCAGTACTTC
TRBJ1-1 TRBD1 TRBV3-1 many CASSRGTGGAYTEAFF TGTGCCAGCAGCCGCGGGACAGGGGGCGCGTATACTGAAGCTTTCTTT
TRBJ1-1 - TRBV7-2 many CASSLVGVTAFF TGTGCCAGCAGCTTGGTGGGGGTAACCGCTTTCTTT
TRBJ2-1 - TRBV20-1 many CSARSKTGINEQFF TGCAGTGCTAGATCTAAGACAGGAATCAATGAGCAGTTCTTC
TRBJ2-7 TRBD1 TRBV7-9 many CASSTTGTGVFPYEQYF TGTGCCAGCAGCACTACCGGGACAGGAGTGTTTCCCTACGAGCAGTACTTC
TRBJ2-2 - TRBV11-2 many CASSSRTTNTGELFF TGTGCCAGCAGCTCGAGGACTACCAACACCGGGGAGCTGTTTTTT
TRBJ2-7 - TRBV6-2/TRBV6-3 - CASRWDLTAYEQYF TGTGCCAGCAGGTGGGACCTGACGGCCTACGAGCAGTACTTC
TRBJ2-7 - TRBV15 few CATSRTLTSRVISYEQYF TGTGCCACCAGCCGAACCCTCACTAGCAGGGTCATCTCCTACGAGCAGTACTTC
TRBJ2-1 - TRBV28 many CASSPRQDYYNEQFF TGTGCCAGCAGTCCCCGACAGGACTACTACAATGAGCAGTTCTTC
TRBJ2-1 TRBD1 TRBV24-1 few CATSGTGSNEQFF TGTGCCACCAGTGGGACAGGGTCCAATGAGCAGTTCTTC
TRBJ1-4 TRBD1 TRBV30 many CAWRGTGDEKLFF TGTGCCTGGAGGGGGACAGGGGACGAAAAACTGTTTTTT
TRBJ2-1 TRBD2 TRBV5-1 many CASSLISGLAEYNEQFF TGCGCCAGCAGCTTGATATCGGGACTAGCGGAATACAATGAGCAGTTCTTC
TRBJ2-1 - TRBV29-1 many CSVEDGSGSEQFF TGCAGCGTTGAAGATGGGTCGGGGAGTGAGCAGTTCTTC
TRBJ1-2 - TRBV6-5 - CASSYSNPFYGYTF TGTGCCAGCAGTTACTCGAATCCGTTCTATGGCTACACCTTC
TRBJ2-2 TRBD2 TRBV28 - CASRQTSGTIFGELFF TGTGCCAGCAGGCAGACTAGCGGGACCATCTTCGGGGAGCTGTTTTTT
TRBJ1-2 - TRBV3-1 many CASSQGRGEGRGYTF TGTGCCAGCAGCCAAGGCCGTGGTGAGGGACGAGGCTACACCTTC
TRBJ2-7 - TRBV7-9 many CASTHWETPSYEQYF TGTGCCAGCACCCATTGGGAGACACCCTCCTACGAGCAGTACTTC
TRBJ2-1 TRBD2 TRBV9 - CASSEGGLAGATEQFF TGTGCCAGCAGCGAGGGAGGTCTAGCGGGAGCGACTGAGCAGTTCTTC
TRBJ2-1 - TRBV7-3 many CASSSGTGIYNEQFF TGTGCCAGCAGCTCCGGGACGGGAATCTACAATGAGCAGTTCTTC
TRBJ2-7 - TRBV18 many CASSQTGGSEQYF TGTGCCAGCTCGCAAACCGGGGGATCCGAGCAGTACTTC
TRBJ2-1 TRBD2 TRBV11-2 many CASSSGLAGGNEQFF TGTGCCAGCAGCTCGGGACTAGCGGGAGGTAATGAGCAGTTCTTC
TRBJ2-7 TRBD1 TRBV11-1 few CASSPPFLTGGYEQYF TGTGCCAGCAGCCCACCCTTCCTGACAGGGGGTTACGAGCAGTACTTC
TRBJ2-2 TRBD2 TRBV29-1 - CSAGLAGGTGELFF TGCAGCGCGGGACTAGCGGGAGGCACCGGGGAGCTGTTTTTT
TRBJ2-5 - TRBV29-1 few CSVEVPNLRETQYF TGCAGCGTTGAAGTCCCAAACCTCCGAGAGACCCAGTACTTC
TRBJ2-6 - TRBV5-1 few CASSLDLFRSGANVLTF TGCGCCAGCAGCTTGGATCTTTTCCGTTCTGGGGCCAACGTCCTGACTTTC
TRBJ2-5 TRBD1 TRBV28 many CASSPQGQGKGETQYF TGTGCCAGCAGTCCCCAGGGACAGGGGAAAGGAGAGACCCAGTACTTC
TRBJ1-5 - TRBV6-5 - CASSYVASNQPQHF TGTGCCAGCAGTTACGTAGCCAGCAATCAGCCCCAGCATTTT
TRBJ2-2 - TRBV10-3 - CAIGPGVSGTGELFF TGTGCCATCGGCCCGGGCGTCAGTGGCACCGGGGAGCTGTTTTTT
TRBJ1-2 TRBD1 TRBV28 many CASSPDRVGGYTF TGTGCCAGCAGTCCCGACAGGGTTGGTGGCTACACCTTC
TRBJ2-7 TRBD1 TRBV28 many CAVKTGGAGGLYEQYF TGTGCCGTAAAGACAGGGGGCGCGGGAGGACTATACGAGCAGTACTTC
TRBJ2-1 TRBD1 TRBV20-1 - CSAARQGSEQFF TGCAGTGCTGCGCGACAGGGAAGTGAGCAGTTCTTC
TRBJ2-2 - TRBV5-1 many CASSAPGKVDTGELFF TGCGCCAGCAGCGCGCCAGGGAAGGTTGACACCGGGGAGCTGTTTTTT
TRBJ1-4 - TRBV6-5 few CASSYSRNPKLFF TGTGCCAGCAGTTACTCTCGCAATCCGAAACTGTTTTTT
TRBJ1-6 - TRBV29-1 - CSVFTGDYNSPLHF TGCAGCGTTTTTACAGGAGACTATAATTCACCCCTCCACTTT
TRBJ2-1 - TRBV7-9 few CASSPALQGRTRSGGEQFF TGTGCCAGCAGCCCAGCCCTACAGGGGAGGACTAGATCTGGGGGTGAGCAGTTCTTC
TRBJ2-1 - TRBV7-2 many CASSLIGVMSNEQFF TGTGCCAGCAGCTTGATAGGGGTAATGAGTAATGAGCAGTTCTTC
TRBJ2-3 - TRBV7-9 many CASSLSGGLDTQYF TGTGCCAGCAGCTTATCAGGAGGGTTGGATACGCAGTATTTT
TRBJ1-4 - TRBV28 many CASSLYSRGTTNEKLFF TGTGCCAGCAGTTTATATAGCAGAGGAACAACTAATGAAAAACTGTTTTTT
TRBJ2-5 - TRBV6-2/TRBV6-3 once CASSYSGAPQETQYF TGTGCCAGCAGTTACTCGGGGGCGCCGCAAGAGACCCAGTACTTC
TRBJ2-1 TRBD2 TRBV6-5 many CASSYSRGLAAPNEQFF TGTGCCAGCAGTTACTCAAGAGGACTAGCGGCACCCAATGAGCAGTTCTTC
TRBJ2-1 - TRBV27 few CASSTSGGISSYNEQFF TGTGCCAGCAGCACCTCAGGGGGGATCAGCTCCTACAATGAGCAGTTCTTC
TRBJ2-1 TRBD1 TRBV18 many CASSMDRAGRNEQFF TGTGCCAGCTCAATGGACAGGGCTGGGCGAAATGAGCAGTTCTTC
TRBJ1-4 - TRBV7-9 - CASSPGDSTNEKLFF TGTGCCAGCAGCCCCGGGGACTCAACTAATGAAAAACTGTTTTTT
TRBJ1-1 TRBD1 TRBV29-1 - CSVTSRQGAKAFF TGCAGCGTTACCTCGAGGCAGGGGGCTAAAGCTTTCTTT
TRBJ2-7 TRBD2 TRBV3-1 many CASSQDPVASGPSLEQYF TGTGCCAGCAGCCAAGATCCGGTGGCTAGCGGGCCTTCGCTGGAGCAGTACTTC
TRBJ2-3 TRBD2 TRBV5-1 few CASSLGLAGEGSTDTQYF TGCGCCAGCAGCCTGGGACTAGCGGGAGAGGGGAGCACAGATACGCAGTATTTT
TRBJ2-1 - TRBV6-5 - CASSLFSGDYNEQFF TGTGCCAGCAGTTTATTTAGCGGAGACTACAATGAGCAGTTCTTC
TRBJ2-2 TRBD1 TRBV7-3 many CASSARTGLDTGELFF TGTGCCAGCAGCGCCCGGACAGGGCTTGACACCGGGGAGCTGTTTTTT
TRBJ2-3 TRBD2 TRBV30 many CAWSPGRTSGTDTQYF TGTGCCTGGAGTCCCGGAAGGACTAGCGGCACAGATACGCAGTATTTT
TRBJ2-7 TRBD1 TRBV19 - CASSITGTGVHEQYF TGTGCCAGTAGTATAACCGGGACAGGGGTGCACGAGCAGTACTTC
TRBJ2-2 - TRBV5-6 many CASSSTGLELFF TGTGCCAGCAGCTCGACGGGCCTAGAGCTGTTTTTT
TRBJ2-5 - TRBV7-9 many CASSLARLGRDETQYF TGTGCCAGCAGCTTAGCGAGACTAGGGCGTGATGAGACCCAGTACTTC
TRBJ2-7 - TRBV24-1 many CATSDARTENSYEQYF TGTGCCACCAGTGACGCAAGGACAGAAAACTCCTACGAGCAGTACTTC
TRBJ2-7 - TRBV6-2/TRBV6-3 many CASSPGTPGEQYF TGTGCCAGCAGTCCCGGGACTCCAGGGGAGCAGTACTTC